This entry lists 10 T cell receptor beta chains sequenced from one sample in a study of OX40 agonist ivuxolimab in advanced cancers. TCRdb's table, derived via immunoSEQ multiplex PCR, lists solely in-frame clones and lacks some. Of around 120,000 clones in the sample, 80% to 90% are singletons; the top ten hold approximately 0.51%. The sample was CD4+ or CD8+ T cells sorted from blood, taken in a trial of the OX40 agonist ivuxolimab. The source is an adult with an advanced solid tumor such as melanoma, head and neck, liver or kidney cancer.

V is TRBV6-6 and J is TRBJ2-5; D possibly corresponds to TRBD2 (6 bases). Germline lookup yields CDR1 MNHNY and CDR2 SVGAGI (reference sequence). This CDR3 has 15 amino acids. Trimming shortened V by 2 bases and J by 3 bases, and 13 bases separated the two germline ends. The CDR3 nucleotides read TGTGCCAGCAGTTACGGCGGGGTTGTAAAAGAGACCCAGTACTTC. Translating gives CASSYGGVVKETQYF.

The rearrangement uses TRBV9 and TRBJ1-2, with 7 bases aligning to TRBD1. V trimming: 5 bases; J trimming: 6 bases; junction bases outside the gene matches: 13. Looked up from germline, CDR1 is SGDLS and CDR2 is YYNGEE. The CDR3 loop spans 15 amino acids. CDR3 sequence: CASSSLGTVNHGYTF. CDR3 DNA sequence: TGTGCCAGCAGTTCCCTTGGGACAGTGAACCATGGCTACACCTTC.

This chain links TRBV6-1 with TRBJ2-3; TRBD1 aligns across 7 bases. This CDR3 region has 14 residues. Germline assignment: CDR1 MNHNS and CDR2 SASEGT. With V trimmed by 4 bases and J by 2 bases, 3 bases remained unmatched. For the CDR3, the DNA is TGTGCCAGCAGTGGGACAGGTCCCACAGATACGCAGTATTTT. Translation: CASSGTGPTDTQYF.

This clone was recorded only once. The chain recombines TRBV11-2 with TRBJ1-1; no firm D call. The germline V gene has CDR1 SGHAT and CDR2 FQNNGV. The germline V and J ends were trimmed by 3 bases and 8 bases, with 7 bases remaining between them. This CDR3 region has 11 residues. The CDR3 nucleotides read TGTGCCAGCAGCTTGCGCAGAGAAGCTTTCTTT. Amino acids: CASSLRREAFF.

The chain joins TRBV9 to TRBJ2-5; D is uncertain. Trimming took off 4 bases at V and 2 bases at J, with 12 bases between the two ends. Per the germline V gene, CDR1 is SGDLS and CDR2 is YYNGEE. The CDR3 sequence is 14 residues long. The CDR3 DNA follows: TGTGCCAGCAGCTACTTCGGTGAACAAGAGACCCAGTACTTC. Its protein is CASSYFGEQETQYF.

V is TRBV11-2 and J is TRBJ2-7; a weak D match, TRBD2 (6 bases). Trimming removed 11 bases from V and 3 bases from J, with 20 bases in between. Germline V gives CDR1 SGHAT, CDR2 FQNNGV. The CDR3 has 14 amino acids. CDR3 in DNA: TGTGCCTCGGCCGGCGGGGAATCTTTCTACGAGCAGTACTTC. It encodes CASAGGESFYEQYF.

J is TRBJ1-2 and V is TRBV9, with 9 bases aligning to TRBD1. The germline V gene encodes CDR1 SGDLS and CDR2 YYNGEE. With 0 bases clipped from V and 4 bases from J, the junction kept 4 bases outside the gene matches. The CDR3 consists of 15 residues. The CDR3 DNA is TGTGCCAGCAGCGTAGAAACAGGGGGCCTCTATGGCTACACCTTC. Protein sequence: CASSVETGGLYGYTF.

The CDR3 DNA sequence: TGTGCCAGCGCAGCCCCGGTCGGAACCGGGGAGCTGTTTTTT. This gives the protein CASAAPVGTGELFF. The chain employs TRBV2 and TRBJ2-2; D remains ambiguous. Germline assignment: CDR1 SNHLY and CDR2 FYNNEI. The CDR3 spans 14 residues. V was pared by 8 bases and J by 5 bases, with 15 bases between.

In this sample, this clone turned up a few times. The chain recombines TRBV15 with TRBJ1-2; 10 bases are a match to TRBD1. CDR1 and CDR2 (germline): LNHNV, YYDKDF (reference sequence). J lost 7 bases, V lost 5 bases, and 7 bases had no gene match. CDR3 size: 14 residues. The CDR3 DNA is TGTGCCACCAGCTTAGGGACAGGGGTGGGTGGCTACACCTTC. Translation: CATSLGTGVGGYTF.

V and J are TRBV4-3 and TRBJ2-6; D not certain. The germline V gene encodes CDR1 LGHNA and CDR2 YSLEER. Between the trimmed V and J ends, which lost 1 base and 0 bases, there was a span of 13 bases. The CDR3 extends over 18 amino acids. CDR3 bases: TGCGCCAGCAGCCAAGTTAGGGTTGGTCTCTCTGGGGCCAACGTCCTGACTTTC. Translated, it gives CASSQVRVGLSGANVLTF.